The sequence of this TCR beta chain was determined in a study of CD8 T cells in Susac syndrome. With random hexamers, 0.5 to 1 ug RNA was reverse transcribed. The immunoSEQ assay covered 54 Vbeta and 13 Jbeta segments for CDR3. TCRdb re-analysed the immunoSEQ multiplex PCR reads in MiXCR, keeping a single row per CDR3 protein. The sample holds approximately 110,000 distinct CDR3 sequences, 85% to 95% seen once. Study outcomes and limitations: That the number of individuals in its TCR sequencing and HLA analysis was relatively small was acknowledged by the study.

The authors negatively isolated CD8+ and CD4+ T cells and FACS-enriched TEMRA cells. The CDR3 extends over 15 amino acids. Germline loops: CDR1 MRHNA, CDR2 SNTAGT. J was trimmed by 3 bases and V by 6 bases; bases with no gene match: 10. This clonotype was detected once. Its antigen is undetermined. J is TRBJ2-7 and V is TRBV6-4; 8 bases align to TRBD1. Sequenced input: CD8+ T cells from PBMCs. The receptor's source is a human donor with multiple sclerosis. The CDR3: CASRSVGTGYYEQYF. DNA of the CDR3: TGTGCCAGCAGGTCAGTGGGGACAGGCTACTACGAGCAGTACTTC.